This T cell receptor beta chain comes out of a study of human T cells and chemical hapten exposure. Study at large: DPC at 0.01% went onto the upper back in patch tests, read at 6 days.

General study points: Because all patients had alopecia, their immune responses might differ from healthy ones. With DPC sensitization, TCRs exceeding 1 in 1000 frequency showed no change.

Sample time point: patch test 1, 2 weeks after DPC sensitization. Treatment given: therapeutic diphenylcyclopropenone sensitization with weekly scalp DPC. Trimming removed 3 bases from V and 3 bases from J, with 5 bases in between. The V gene's germline CDR1 is DFQATT and CDR2 SNEGSKA (reference sequence). CDR3 length: 11 amino acids. Single cDNA molecules in the library carried unique molecular identifiers attached during preparation. Each CDR3 protein gets one entry after TCRdb re-called the RACE reads with MiXCR. This repertoire shows roughly 100,000 distinct CDR3 sequences, 8% to 13% found once; its top ten account for roughly 3.5%. This clonotype has ten or more counts. No antigen is known for it.

The sequences come from whole blood, collected in connection with sensitization to the hapten diphenylcyclopropenone (DPC). The TCR was taken from a middle-aged woman with alopecia areata. Some clones in this sample may be carry-over from other donors' samples. The V gene is TRBV20-1, the J gene TRBJ1-2; D is ambiguous. CDR3 in amino acids: CSARDDYGYTF. The CDR3 DNA reads TGCAGTGCTAGGGACGACTATGGCTACACCTTC.